The clone carrying this T cell receptor beta chain was seen a few times. Its antigen remains unknown. The junction departs from germline at one end; a sequencing error may be responsible. The sample belongs to a study of response to subunit inactivated influenza vaccine. The study's findings and limits: Each seasonal influenza vaccination recruits few new T cells, the authors suggested.

CDR1 is LGHDT and CDR2 is YNNKEL in the germline V gene (reference sequence). CDR3 length equals 16 residues. TCRdb re-derived calls from the RT-PCR reads in MiXCR, one entry per CDR3 protein. The sample contains under 550,000 distinct CDR3 sequences, about 7.2% of which appear only once. The sample here was PBMCs from blood, taken about 24 months after vaccination. This clonotype was sampled from a man between 50 and 75 years old who received an inactivated influenza vaccine. This rearrangement joins TRBV3-1 to TRBJ2-7, with D possibly being TRBD2 (5 bases). The CDR3 DNA reads TGTGCCAGCAGCCAAGTAGACGGGATCCCCTCCCACGAGCAGTACTTC. Residues: CASSQVDGIPSHEQYF.